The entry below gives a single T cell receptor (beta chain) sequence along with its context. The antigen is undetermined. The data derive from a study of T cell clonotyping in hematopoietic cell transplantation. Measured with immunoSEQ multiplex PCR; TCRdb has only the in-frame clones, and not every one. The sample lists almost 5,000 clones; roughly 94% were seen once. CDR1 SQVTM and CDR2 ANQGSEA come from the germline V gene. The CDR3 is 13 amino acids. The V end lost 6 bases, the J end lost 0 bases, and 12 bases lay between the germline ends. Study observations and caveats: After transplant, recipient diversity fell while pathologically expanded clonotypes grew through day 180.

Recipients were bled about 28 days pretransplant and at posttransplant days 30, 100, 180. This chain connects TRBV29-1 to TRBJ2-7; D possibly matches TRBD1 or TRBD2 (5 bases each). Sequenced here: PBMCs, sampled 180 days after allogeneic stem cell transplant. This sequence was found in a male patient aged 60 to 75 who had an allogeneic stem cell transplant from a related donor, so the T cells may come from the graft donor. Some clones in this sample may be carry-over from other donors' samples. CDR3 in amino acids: CSVWDLSSYEQYF. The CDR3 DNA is TGCAGCGTCTGGGACCTGAGCTCCTACGAGCAGTACTTC.